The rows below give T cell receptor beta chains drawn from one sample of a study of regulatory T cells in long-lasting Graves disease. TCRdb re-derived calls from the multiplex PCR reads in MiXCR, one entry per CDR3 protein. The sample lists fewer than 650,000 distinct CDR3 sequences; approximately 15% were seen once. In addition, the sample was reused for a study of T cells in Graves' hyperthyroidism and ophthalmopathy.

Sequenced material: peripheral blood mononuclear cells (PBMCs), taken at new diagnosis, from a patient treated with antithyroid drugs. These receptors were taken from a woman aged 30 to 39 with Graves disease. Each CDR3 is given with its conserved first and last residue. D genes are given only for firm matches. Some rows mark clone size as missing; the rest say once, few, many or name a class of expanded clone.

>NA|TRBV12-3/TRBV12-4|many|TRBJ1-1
CASSLDGLNTEAFF
TGTGCCAGCAGCTTAGACGGACTGAACACTGAAGCTTTCTTT
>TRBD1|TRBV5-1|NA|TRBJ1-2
CASSWGQGVSNYGYTF
TGCGCCAGCAGCTGGGGACAGGGGGTATCTAACTATGGCTACACCTTC
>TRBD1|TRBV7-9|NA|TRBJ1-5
CARPPQGQALFGNQPQHF
TGTGCCAGACCCCCCCAAGGACAGGCGTTATTTGGGAATCAGCCCCAGCATTTT
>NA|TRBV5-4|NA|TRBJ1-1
CASSYDRPRENTEAFF
TGTGCCAGCAGCTATGACCGACCCAGGGAGAACACTGAAGCTTTCTTT
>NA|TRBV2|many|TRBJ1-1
CASSASLLAEAFF
TGTGCCAGCAGTGCGAGTCTGTTGGCTGAAGCTTTCTTT
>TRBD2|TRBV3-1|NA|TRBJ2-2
CASSPGGTRTGGELFF
TGTGCCAGCAGCCCCGGCGGGACTAGAACTGGCGGGGAGCTGTTTTTT
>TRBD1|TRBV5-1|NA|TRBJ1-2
CASSPGQAYGYTF
TGCGCCAGCAGCCCGGGACAGGCGTATGGCTACACCTTC
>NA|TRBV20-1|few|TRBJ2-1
CSAPAGVKDEQFF
TGCAGTGCTCCAGCGGGTGTAAAGGATGAGCAGTTCTTC
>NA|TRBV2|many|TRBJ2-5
CASSGSGIQETQYF
TGTGCCAGCAGTGGGTCGGGGATCCAAGAGACCCAGTACTTC
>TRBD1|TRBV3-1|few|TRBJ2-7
CASSQDTTGNGHEQYF
TGTGCCAGCAGCCAAGATACGACAGGGAACGGCCACGAGCAGTACTTC
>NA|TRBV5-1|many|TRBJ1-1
CASSLSSETTEAFF
TGCGCCAGCAGCTTATCCTCGGAGACCACTGAAGCTTTCTTT
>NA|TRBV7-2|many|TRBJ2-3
CASRVGTHSTDTQYF
TGTGCCAGCAGAGTAGGAACACATAGCACAGATACGCAGTATTTT
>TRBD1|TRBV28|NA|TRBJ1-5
CASSLPGTGRPGSNQPQHF
TGTGCCAGCAGTTTACCCGGGACAGGGAGACCGGGTAGCAATCAGCCCCAGCATTTT
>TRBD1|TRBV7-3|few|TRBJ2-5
CASSKGQGSTGETQYF
TGTGCCAGCAGCAAGGGACAGGGCTCGACGGGAGAGACCCAGTACTTC
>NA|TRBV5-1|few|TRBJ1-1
CASSLAVVSGTEAFF
TGCGCCAGCAGCTTGGCGGTAGTTTCAGGGACTGAAGCTTTCTTT
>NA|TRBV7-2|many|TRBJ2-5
CASSSLLGGQETQYF
TGTGCCAGCAGCTCCCTTCTTGGCGGCCAAGAGACCCAGTACTTC
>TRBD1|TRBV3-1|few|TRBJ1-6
CASSQDLVAGGGSPLHF
TGTGCCAGCAGCCAAGATCTTGTAGCAGGGGGCGGTTCACCCCTCCACTTT
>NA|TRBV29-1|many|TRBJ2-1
CSVESFSYNEQFF
TGCAGCGTGGAGAGCTTCTCCTACAATGAGCAGTTCTTC
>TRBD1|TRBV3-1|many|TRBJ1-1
CASRRDRINTEAFF
TGTGCCAGCAGGAGGGACAGAATTAACACTGAAGCTTTCTTT
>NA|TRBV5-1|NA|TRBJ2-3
CASSLWGTDTQYF
TGCGCCAGCAGCTTGTGGGGCACAGATACGCAGTATTTT
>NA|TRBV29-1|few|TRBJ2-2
CSVAAQGTGELFF
TGCAGCGTTGCTGCCCAGGGCACCGGGGAGCTGTTTTTT
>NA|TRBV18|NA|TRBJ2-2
CASSPRLDAGELFF
TGTGCCAGCTCACCAAGACTAGATGCCGGGGAGCTGTTTTTT
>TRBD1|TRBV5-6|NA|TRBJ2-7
CASSGQGVTYEQYF
TGTGCCAGCAGCGGACAGGGGGTTACCTACGAGCAGTACTTC
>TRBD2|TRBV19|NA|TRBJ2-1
CASSILAGVTYNEQFF
TGTGCCAGTAGTATATTAGCGGGAGTGACTTACAATGAGCAGTTCTTC
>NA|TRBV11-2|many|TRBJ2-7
CASSLVPGTPYEQYF
TGTGCCAGCAGCTTAGTCCCCGGGACACCCTACGAGCAGTACTTC
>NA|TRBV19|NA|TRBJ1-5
CAIAPLGGNQPQHF
TGTGCCATCGCTCCTCTGGGGGGCAATCAGCCCCAGCATTTT
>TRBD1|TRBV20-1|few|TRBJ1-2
CSARGGVSGGISGYTF
TGCAGTGCTAGAGGCGGTGTCTCAGGGGGTATCTCTGGCTACACCTTC
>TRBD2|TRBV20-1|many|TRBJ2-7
CSARGLAGYEQYF
TGCAGTGCTAGAGGGCTAGCGGGTTACGAGCAGTACTTC
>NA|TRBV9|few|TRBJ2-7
CASSPRGTGFSGGSYEQYF
TGTGCCAGCAGCCCGAGGGGGACAGGCTTTAGCGGGGGCTCCTACGAGCAGTACTTC
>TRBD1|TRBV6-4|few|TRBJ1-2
CASSSTRTGGNYGYTF
TGTGCCAGCAGTTCTACTCGGACAGGGGGAAACTATGGCTACACCTTC
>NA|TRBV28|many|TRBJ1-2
CASRSQDRTYGYTF
TGTGCCAGCAGAAGCCAGGACAGAACCTATGGCTACACCTTC
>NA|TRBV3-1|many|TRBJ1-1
CASSQRDTLGNTEAFF
TGTGCCAGCAGCCAACGGGACACCCTGGGAAACACTGAAGCTTTCTTT
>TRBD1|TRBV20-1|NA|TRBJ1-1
CSARQGPVWAFF
TGCAGTGCGAGACAGGGGCCAGTATGGGCTTTCTTT
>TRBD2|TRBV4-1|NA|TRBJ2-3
CATAWGAGGLLDTQYF
TGCGCCACTGCGTGGGGAGCGGGAGGTCTCTTGGATACGCAGTATTTT
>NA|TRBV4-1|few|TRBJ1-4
CASSREVADPNEKLFF
TGCGCCAGCAGCCGCGAGGTTGCAGATCCGAATGAAAAACTGTTTTTT
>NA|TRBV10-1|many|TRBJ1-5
CASSEFGNQPQHF
TGCGCCAGCAGTGAGTTCGGGAATCAGCCCCAGCATTTT
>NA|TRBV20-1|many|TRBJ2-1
CSARVSPEQFF
TGCAGTGCTAGAGTGTCGCCGGAGCAGTTCTTC
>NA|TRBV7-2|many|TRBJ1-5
CASSFMGQPQHF
TGTGCCAGCAGCTTCATGGGGCAGCCCCAGCATTTT
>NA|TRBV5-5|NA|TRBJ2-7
CASSHAGGEYEQYF
TGTGCCAGCAGCCACGCTGGCGGTGAGTACGAGCAGTACTTC